One TCR beta chain is described in this entry. Trimming cost V 3 bases and J 4 bases; bases outside gene matches: 5. Germline V CDR1 and CDR2: MNHEY, SMNVEV (reference sequence). This CDR3 is built from 15 residues. These data are taken from a study of blood T cell repertoires in COVID-19. For the study at large: Acute-phase and convalescent COVID-19 samples originated in the United States, Italy and Spain. T cells, B-cell-depleted T cells, or PBMCs supplied cDNA or gDNA.

In the source study's methods: Reference gene primers were amplified, and this amplification served to estimate nucleated cell counts. Here immunoSEQ multiplex PCR was the method, and the copy in TCRdb shows in-frame clones only, minus some. V and J calls and clone size follow that table, whereas D and trimming were derived from the DNA. The data show 63,000 or so clones, around 82% seen once. The sequenced material came from peripheral blood. The sequence was obtained from an older man with active COVID-19. The genes are TRBV27 and TRBJ2-1; 8 bases are a match to TRBD2. The CDR3 DNA sequence: TGTGCCAGCAGTTTCGGGTCTAGCGGGTACAATGAGCAGTTCTTC. This encodes CASSFGSSGYNEQFF.